The sequence of this T cell receptor (beta chain) was determined in a study of T cell responses to AZD1222 COVID-19 vaccine. The ends were cut back, 10 bases at V and 7 bases at J, with 25 bases in the middle. CDR1 is LNHDA, CDR2 SQIVND, per germline (reference sequence). The CDR3 runs to 16 residues. Of note for this clone: What it binds is unknown.

General observations from the study: Every sample of the repertoires postdated the peak T cell response.

Libraries were prepared by immunoSEQ multiplex PCR; TCRdb keeps only in-frame clonotypes and omits some of them. The sample includes about 140,000 clones, 91% seen only once; the top ten take roughly 7.5%. The chain recombines TRBV19 with TRBJ1-4; D remains ambiguous. This clonotype was obtained from an adult who received the MenACWY meningococcal vaccine as a control. The input for sequencing was peripheral blood, taken 28 days after the second dose of the MenACWY control vaccine. CDR3 nucleotide sequence: TGTGCCAACTTCTACCCCCCCCGGGGAACCGGTGAAAAACTGTTTTTT. This sequence encodes CANFYPPRGTGEKLFF.